This T cell receptor (beta chain) is from a study of T cell changes during pregnancy in multiple sclerosis. The CDR3 runs 13 residues. V gave up 5 bases and J gave up 5 bases, with 13 bases separating them. Germline V gene lookup returns CDR1 SEHNR and CDR2 FQNEAQ (reference sequence). Profiling relied on immunoSEQ multiplex PCR, and the TCRdb table lists in-frame clones only, not all of them. Of roughly 30,000 clones in the sample, roughly 91% were seen once. This sequence was found in a female donor with multiple sclerosis, enrolled in a pregnancy study. The chain employs TRBV7-9 and TRBJ2-7; no firm D call. The specimen was CD4+ T cells from peripheral blood mononuclear cells, collected in the second trimester of pregnancy. The CDR3: CASSQSYSHEQYF. The CDR3 DNA reads as TGTGCCAGCAGCCAATCCTATTCCCACGAGCAGTACTTC.